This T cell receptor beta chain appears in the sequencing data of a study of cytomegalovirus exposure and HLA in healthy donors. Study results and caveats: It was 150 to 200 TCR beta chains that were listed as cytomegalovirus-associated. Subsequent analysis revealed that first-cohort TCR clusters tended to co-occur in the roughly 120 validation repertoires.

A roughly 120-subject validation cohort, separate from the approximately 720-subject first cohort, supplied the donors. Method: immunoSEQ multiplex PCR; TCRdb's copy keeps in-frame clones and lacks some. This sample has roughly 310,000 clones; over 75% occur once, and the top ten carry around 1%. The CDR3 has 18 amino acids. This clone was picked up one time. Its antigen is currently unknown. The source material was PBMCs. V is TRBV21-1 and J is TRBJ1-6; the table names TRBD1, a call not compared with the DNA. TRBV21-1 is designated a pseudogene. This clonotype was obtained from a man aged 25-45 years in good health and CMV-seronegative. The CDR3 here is CASSKETADREVRSPLHF. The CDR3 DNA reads TGTGCCAGCAGCAAAGAAACAGCGGACAGAGAGGTACGATCACCCCTCCACTTT.